The rows below give T cell receptor beta chains drawn from one sample of a study of T cell responses to AZD1222 COVID-19 vaccine. Some clones are missing from TCRdb's copy, which holds only in-frame ones; the method was immunoSEQ multiplex PCR. The data hold about 150,000 clones, with around 89% observed a single time. The sample was peripheral blood, taken on day 0 of MenACWY control vaccination. These receptors were taken from an adult in good health. Each CDR3 is given with its conserved first and last residue. D genes are given only for firm matches. For some rows the clone size is stated as once, few or many, or as a class when expanded; others skip it.

CASSQVRPPDSSYNSPLHF | TGCGCCAGCAGCCAAGTCCGGCCCCCCGACAGCTCCTATAATTCACCCCTCCACTTT | . | TRBJ1-6 | . | TRBV4-1
CSARSGGNANEQFF | TGCAGCGCCCGTAGCGGGGGGAACGCCAATGAGCAGTTCTTC | . | TRBJ2-1 | TRBD2 | TRBV29-1
CASSLQYSYEQYF | TGTGCCAGCAGTCTTCAGTACTCCTACGAGCAGTACTTC | . | TRBJ2-7 | . | TRBV6-2/TRBV6-3
CASTRRPNTEAFF | TGTGCCAGCACCCGCCGCCCCAACACTGAAGCTTTCTTT | few | TRBJ1-1 | . | TRBV6-5
CASSSQASGNTIYF | TGTGCCAGCAGTTCCCAGGCCTCTGGAAACACCATATATTTT | once | TRBJ1-3 | . | TRBV6-6
CASRLQGLGEKLFF | TGTGCCAGCAGGTTACAGGGGCTCGGTGAAAAACTGTTTTTT | . | TRBJ1-4 | TRBD1 | TRBV28
CASSFSGSVSYEQYF | TGTGCCAGCAGCTTTAGCGGGAGCGTCTCCTACGAGCAGTACTTC | . | TRBJ2-7 | TRBD2 | TRBV6-5
CASSPTQGNYGYTF | TGCGCCAGCAGCCCCACACAGGGAAACTATGGCTACACCTTC | . | TRBJ1-2 | . | TRBV4-3
CASSSRGAQHEKLFF | TGTGCCAGCAGCAGCCGGGGCGCCCAACATGAAAAACTGTTTTTT | . | TRBJ1-4 | . | TRBV14
CASSRPGQGALRDYGYTF | TGTGCCAGCAGTCGACCGGGACAGGGGGCATTAAGGGACTATGGCTACACCTTC | . | TRBJ1-2 | TRBD1 | TRBV5-4
CASSDDTGAAYNEQFF | TGTGCCAGCAGTGATGATACAGGGGCGGCCTACAATGAGCAGTTCTTC | . | TRBJ2-1 | TRBD1 | TRBV25-1
CASSLTQETQYF | TGTGCCAGCAGCTTGACACAAGAGACCCAGTACTTC | . | TRBJ2-5 | . | TRBV7-3
CASSQDWERERLF | TGTGCCAGCAGCCAAGACTGGGAGCGGGAGAGGCTCTTC | . | TRBJ2-1 | TRBD2 | TRBV14
CASSLAMGWVTEAFF | TGTGCCAGCAGCTTAGCTATGGGATGGGTTACTGAAGCTTTCTTT | . | TRBJ1-1 | . | TRBV7-2
CATGGTTNYGYTF | TGTGCCACCGGCGGGACCACTAACTATGGCTACACCTTC | . | TRBJ1-2 | . | TRBV15
CASSQWRGETQYF | TGCGCCAGCAGCCAATGGAGGGGGGAGACCCAGTACTTC | . | TRBJ2-5 | . | TRBV4-1
CASSRGSTGVAYSNQPQHF | TGTGCCAGCAGTCGGGGATCGACAGGGGTGGCGTATAGCAATCAGCCCCAGCATTTT | . | TRBJ1-5 | TRBD1 | TRBV6-6
CASSVAFLDNEKLFF | TGTGCCAGCAGCGTAGCTTTTTTAGATAATGAAAAACTGTTTTTT | few | TRBJ1-4 | . | TRBV9
CASSQLNEQFF | TGTGCCAGCTCGCAATTAAATGAGCAGTTCTTC | . | TRBJ2-1 | . | TRBV12-3/TRBV12-4
CASTILAGYGYTF | TGTGCCAGCACCATCTTAGCTGGGTATGGCTACACCTTC | . | TRBJ1-2 | . | TRBV7-2
CATSPTKGQGLSSGRWWTGELFF | TGTGCCACCAGTCCTACTAAAGGACAGGGTCTTTCTAGCGGGAGGTGGTGGACCGGGGAGCTGTTTTTT | . | TRBJ2-2 | TRBD2 | TRBV24-1
CASSTTVTPRAFF | TGTGCCAGTAGTACGACAGTTACCCCCAGAGCTTTCTTT | few | TRBJ1-1 | . | TRBV19
CASSQSGTGLYEQYF | TGTGCCAGCAGTCAATCCGGGACAGGGCTATACGAGCAGTACTTC | . | TRBJ2-7 | TRBD1 | TRBV6-5
CASSRWTGASGANVLTF | TGTGCCAGCAGCCGCTGGACAGGGGCTTCTGGGGCCAACGTCCTGACTTTC | . | TRBJ2-6 | TRBD1 | TRBV7-3
CASSQEGLGSGGYTF | TGTGCCAGCAGCCAAGAAGGACTAGGTTCTGGCGGCTACACCTTC | . | TRBJ1-2 | . | TRBV3-1/TRBV3-2
CASSLGLALNTGELFF | TGTGCCAGCAGCTTGGGACTAGCATTGAACACCGGGGAGCTGTTTTTT | . | TRBJ2-2 | TRBD2 | TRBV5-8
CASSLSGAIYEQYF | TGTGCCAGCAGCTTATCAGGGGCCATTTACGAGCAGTACTTC | . | TRBJ2-7 | . | TRBV7-2
CASSLAGYYYNEQFF | TGTGCCAGCAGCTTGGCAGGGTATTACTACAATGAGCAGTTCTTC | . | TRBJ2-1 | . | TRBV5-5
CASSFSFPGADYGYTF | TGTGCCAGCAGCTTCAGCTTTCCGGGGGCTGATTATGGCTACACCTTC | . | TRBJ1-2 | . | TRBV7-9
CASSPTSSYSYNEQFF | TGTGCTAGCAGCCCAACCTCCTCTTACTCCTACAATGAGCAGTTCTTC | . | TRBJ2-1 | . | TRBV7-7
CASGLTRDRGYYGYTF | TGTGCTAGTGGTTTGACCCGGGACAGGGGGTACTATGGCTACACCTTC | . | TRBJ1-2 | TRBD1 | TRBV12-5
CASSQPGVEQYF | TGTGCCAGCAGCCAACCTGGGGTGGAGCAGTACTTC | . | TRBJ2-7 | . | TRBV3-1/TRBV3-2
CASSFGSFGANVLTF | TGTGCCAGCAGCTTTGGGAGCTTCGGGGCCAACGTCCTGACTTTC | . | TRBJ2-6 | . | TRBV7-3
CASSPDRVLYGNEQYF | TGTGCCAGCTCCCCGGACAGGGTCTTATATGGGAACGAGCAGTACTTC | once | TRBJ2-7 | TRBD1 | TRBV28